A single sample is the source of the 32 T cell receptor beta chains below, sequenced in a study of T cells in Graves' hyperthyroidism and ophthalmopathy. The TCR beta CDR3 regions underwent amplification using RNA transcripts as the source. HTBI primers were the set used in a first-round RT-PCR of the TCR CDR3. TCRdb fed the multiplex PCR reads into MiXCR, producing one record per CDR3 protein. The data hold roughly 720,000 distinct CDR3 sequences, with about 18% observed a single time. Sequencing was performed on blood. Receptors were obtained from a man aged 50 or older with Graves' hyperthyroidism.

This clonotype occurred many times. The CDR3 spells CASSLTMVNQPQHF. Written as DNA, the CDR3 is TGTGCCAGCAGCTTAACAATGGTCAATCAGCCCCAGCATTTT. The chain is built from TRBV11-2 and TRBJ1-5; no clear D gene. The V gene lost 2 bases and the J gene lost 3 bases, with 8 bases spanning the gap. This CDR3 has 14 amino acids. Germline loops: CDR1 SGHAT, CDR2 FQNNGV.

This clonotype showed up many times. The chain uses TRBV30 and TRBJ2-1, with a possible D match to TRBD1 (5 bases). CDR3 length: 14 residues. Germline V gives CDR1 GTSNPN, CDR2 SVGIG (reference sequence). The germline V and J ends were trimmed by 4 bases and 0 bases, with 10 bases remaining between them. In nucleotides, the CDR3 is TGTGCCTGGAATGGGGCACGCTCCTACAATGAGCAGTTCTTC. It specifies CAWNGARSYNEQFF.

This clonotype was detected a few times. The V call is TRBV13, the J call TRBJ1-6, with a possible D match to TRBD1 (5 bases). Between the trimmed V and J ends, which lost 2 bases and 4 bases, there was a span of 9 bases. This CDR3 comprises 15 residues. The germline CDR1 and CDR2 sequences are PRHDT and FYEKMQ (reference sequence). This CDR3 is CASSLQGHYNSPLHF. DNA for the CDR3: TGTGCCAGCAGCTTACAAGGACATTATAATTCACCCCTCCACTTT.

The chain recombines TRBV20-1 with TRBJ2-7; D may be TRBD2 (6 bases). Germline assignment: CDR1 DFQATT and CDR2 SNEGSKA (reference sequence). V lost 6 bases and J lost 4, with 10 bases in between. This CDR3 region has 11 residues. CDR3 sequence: CSALLAYEQYF. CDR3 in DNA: TGCAGTGCCCTTCTAGCGTACGAGCAGTACTTC.

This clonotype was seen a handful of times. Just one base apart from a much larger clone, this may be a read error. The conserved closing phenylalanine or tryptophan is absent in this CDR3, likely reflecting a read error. In DNA form, the CDR3 reads TGTGCCAGCACCAATTCCCAGGCTAGCGTTCCCTACGAGCAGTACCTC. As protein: CASTNSQASVPYEQYL. The V and J genes are TRBV13 and TRBJ2-7, with D tentatively TRBD2 (6 bases). The CDR3 sequence is 16 residues long. Germline V gene data show CDR1 as PRHDT and CDR2 as FYEKMQ (reference sequence). Trimming stripped 7 bases from V and 2 bases from J, with 21 bases between.

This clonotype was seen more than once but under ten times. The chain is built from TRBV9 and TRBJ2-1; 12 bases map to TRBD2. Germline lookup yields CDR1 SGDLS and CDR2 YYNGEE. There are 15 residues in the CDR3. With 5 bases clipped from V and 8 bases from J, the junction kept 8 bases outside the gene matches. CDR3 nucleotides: TGTGCCAGCAGTAGACAGACTAGCGGGAGTTATGAGCAGTTCTTC. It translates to CASSRQTSGSYEQFF. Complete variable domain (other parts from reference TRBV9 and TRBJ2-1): DSGVTQTPKHLITATGQRVTLRCSPRSGDLSVYWYQQSLDQGLQFLIQYYNGEERAKGNILERFSAQQFPDLHSELNLSSLELGDSALYFCASSRQTSGSYEQFFGPGTRLTVL.

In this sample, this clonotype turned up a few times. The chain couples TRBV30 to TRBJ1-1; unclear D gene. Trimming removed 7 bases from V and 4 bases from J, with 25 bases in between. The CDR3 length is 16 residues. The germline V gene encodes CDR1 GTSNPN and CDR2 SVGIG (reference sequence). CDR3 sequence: CASPDVRVGGSTEAFF. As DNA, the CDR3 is TGTGCCTCTCCCGATGTAAGGGTTGGAGGAAGCACTGAAGCTTTCTTT.

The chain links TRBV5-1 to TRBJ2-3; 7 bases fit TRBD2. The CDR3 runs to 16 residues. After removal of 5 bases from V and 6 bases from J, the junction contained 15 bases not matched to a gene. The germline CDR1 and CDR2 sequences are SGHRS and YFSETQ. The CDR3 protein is CASSYGPSGLGDTQYF. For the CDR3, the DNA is TGCGCCAGCAGTTACGGCCCTAGCGGCCTAGGTGATACGCAGTATTTT.

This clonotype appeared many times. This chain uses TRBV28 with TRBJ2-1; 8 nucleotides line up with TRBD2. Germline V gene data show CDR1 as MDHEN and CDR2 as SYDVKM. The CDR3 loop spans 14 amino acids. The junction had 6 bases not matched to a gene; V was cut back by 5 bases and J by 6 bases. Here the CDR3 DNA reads TGTGCCAGCAGTCGGACTAGCATCGTCAATGAGCAGTTCTTC. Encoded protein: CASSRTSIVNEQFF. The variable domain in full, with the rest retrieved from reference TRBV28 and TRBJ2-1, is DVKVTQSSRYLVKRTGEKVFLECVQDMDHENMFWYRQDPGLGLRLIYFSYDVKMKEKGDIPEGYSVSREKKERFSLILESASTNQTSMYLCASSRTSIVNEQFFGPGTRLTVL.

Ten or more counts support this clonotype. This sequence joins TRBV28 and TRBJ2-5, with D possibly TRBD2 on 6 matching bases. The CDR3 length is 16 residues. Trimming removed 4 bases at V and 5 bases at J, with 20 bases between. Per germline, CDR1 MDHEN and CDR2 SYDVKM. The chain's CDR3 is CASSWSGAYREETQYF. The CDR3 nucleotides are TGTGCCAGCAGTTGGTCGGGAGCTTATCGAGAGGAGACCCAGTACTTC.

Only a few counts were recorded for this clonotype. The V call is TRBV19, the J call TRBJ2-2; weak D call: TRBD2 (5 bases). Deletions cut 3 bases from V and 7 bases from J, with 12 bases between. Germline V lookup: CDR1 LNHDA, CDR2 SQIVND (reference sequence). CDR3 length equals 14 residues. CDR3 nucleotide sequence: TGTGCCAGTAGTATCTCGGGGTCGAACGGGGAGCTGTTTTTT. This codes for CASSISGSNGELFF.

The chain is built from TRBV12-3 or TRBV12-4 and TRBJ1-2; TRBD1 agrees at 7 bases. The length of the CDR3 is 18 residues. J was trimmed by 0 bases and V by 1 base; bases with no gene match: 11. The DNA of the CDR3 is TGTGCCAGCAGTTTAGAAGAGGGGATGGGGACAGCTAACTATGGCTACACCTTC. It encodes CASSLEEGMGTANYGYTF.

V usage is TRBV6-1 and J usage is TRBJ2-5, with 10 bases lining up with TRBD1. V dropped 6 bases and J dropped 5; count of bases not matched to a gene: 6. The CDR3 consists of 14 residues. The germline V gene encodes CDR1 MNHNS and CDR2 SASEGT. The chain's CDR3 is CASSTRDRGETQYF. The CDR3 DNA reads TGTGCCAGCAGCACCCGGGACAGGGGTGAGACCCAGTACTTC.

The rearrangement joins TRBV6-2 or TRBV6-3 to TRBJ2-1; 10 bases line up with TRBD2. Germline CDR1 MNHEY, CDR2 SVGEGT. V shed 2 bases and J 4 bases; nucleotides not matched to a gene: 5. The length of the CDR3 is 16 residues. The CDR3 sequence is CASSYGGLAQYNEQFF. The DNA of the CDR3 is TGTGCCAGCAGTTACGGGGGACTAGCGCAATACAATGAGCAGTTCTTC.

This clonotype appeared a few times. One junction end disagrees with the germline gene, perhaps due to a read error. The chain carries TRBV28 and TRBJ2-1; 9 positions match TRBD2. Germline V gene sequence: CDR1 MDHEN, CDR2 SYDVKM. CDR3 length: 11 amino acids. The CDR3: CASRRGRVQCF. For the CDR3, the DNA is TGTGCCAGCAGACGCGGGAGGGTTCAGTGCTTC.

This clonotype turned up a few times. CDR3 sequence: CASSLVRTIGNTIYF. CDR3 bases: TGTGCCAGCAGCTTAGTTCGCACAATTGGAAACACCATATATTTT. V is TRBV13 and J is TRBJ1-3, with no clear D. Germline V lookup: CDR1 PRHDT, CDR2 FYEKMQ (reference sequence). CDR3 length equals 15 residues. V lost 1 base to trimming and J lost 3 bases, with 10 bases between them.

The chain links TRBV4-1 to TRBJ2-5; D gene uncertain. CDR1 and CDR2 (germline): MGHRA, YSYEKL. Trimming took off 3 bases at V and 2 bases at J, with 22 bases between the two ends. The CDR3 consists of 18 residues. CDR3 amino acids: CASSHRALGPLGQETQYF. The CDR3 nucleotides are TGCGCCAGCAGCCATAGAGCCCTAGGCCCCCTGGGACAAGAGACCCAGTACTTC.

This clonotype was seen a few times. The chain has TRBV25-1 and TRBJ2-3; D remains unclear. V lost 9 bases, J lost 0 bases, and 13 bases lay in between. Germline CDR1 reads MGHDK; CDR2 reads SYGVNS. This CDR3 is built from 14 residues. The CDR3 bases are TGTGCCAGTTCGAAGGCGACTAGCACAGATACGCAGTATTTT. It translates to CASSKATSTDTQYF.

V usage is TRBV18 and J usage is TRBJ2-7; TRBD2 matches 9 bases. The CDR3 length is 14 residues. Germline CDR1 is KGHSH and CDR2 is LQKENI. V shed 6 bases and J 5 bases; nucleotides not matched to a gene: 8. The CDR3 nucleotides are TGTGCCAGCTCCGATTGGACTAGCGTCGACGAGCAGTACTTC. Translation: CASSDWTSVDEQYF. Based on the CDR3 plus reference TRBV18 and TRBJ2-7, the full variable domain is NAGVMQNPRHLVRRRGQEARLRCSPMKGHSHVYWYRQLPEEGLKFMVYLQKENIIDESGMPKERFSAEFPKEGPSILRIQQVVRGDSAAYFCASSDWTSVDEQYFGPGTRLTVT.

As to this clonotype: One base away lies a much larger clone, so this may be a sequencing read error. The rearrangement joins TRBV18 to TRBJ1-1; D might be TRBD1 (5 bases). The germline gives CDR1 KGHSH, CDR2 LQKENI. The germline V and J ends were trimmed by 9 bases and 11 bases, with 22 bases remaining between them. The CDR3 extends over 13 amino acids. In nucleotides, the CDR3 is TGTGCCAGGTCGCAAAACGATGACAGAGGGGCTTTCTTT. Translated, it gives CARSQNDDRGAFF.

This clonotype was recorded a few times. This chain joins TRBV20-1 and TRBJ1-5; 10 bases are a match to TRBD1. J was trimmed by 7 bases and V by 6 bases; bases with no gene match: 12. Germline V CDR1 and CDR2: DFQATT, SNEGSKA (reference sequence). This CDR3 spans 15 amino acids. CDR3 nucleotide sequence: TGCAGTGCAAGGCCGAAGGGGACAGGGGTACAGCCCCAGCATTTT. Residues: CSARPKGTGVQPQHF.

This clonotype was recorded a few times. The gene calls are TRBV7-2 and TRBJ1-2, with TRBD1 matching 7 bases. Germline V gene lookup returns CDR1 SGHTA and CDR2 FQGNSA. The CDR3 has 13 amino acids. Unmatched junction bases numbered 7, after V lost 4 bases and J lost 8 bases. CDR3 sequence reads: CASSSPGGEGYTF. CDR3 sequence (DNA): TGTGCCAGCAGCTCTCCAGGGGGGGAGGGCTACACCTTC.

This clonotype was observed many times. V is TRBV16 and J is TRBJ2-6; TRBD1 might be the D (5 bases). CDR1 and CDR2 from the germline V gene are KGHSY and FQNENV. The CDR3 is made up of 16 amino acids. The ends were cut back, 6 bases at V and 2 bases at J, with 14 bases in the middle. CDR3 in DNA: TGTGCCAGCAGTCCGGCCCAGGGTACTGGGGCCAACGTCCTGACTTTC. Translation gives CASSPAQGTGANVLTF. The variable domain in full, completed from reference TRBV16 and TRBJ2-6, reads GEEVAQTPKHLVRGEGQKAKLYCAPIKGHSYVFWYQQVLKNEFKFLISFQNENVFDETGMPKERFSAKCLPNSPCSLEIQATKLEDSAVYFCASSPAQGTGANVLTFGAGSRLTVL.

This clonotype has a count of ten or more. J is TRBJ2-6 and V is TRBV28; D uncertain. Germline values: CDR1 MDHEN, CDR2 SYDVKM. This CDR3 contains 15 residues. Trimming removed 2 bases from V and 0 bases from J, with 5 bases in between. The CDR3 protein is CASSLTPSGANVLTF. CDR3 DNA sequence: TGTGCCAGCAGTTTAACTCCCTCTGGGGCCAACGTCCTGACTTTC.

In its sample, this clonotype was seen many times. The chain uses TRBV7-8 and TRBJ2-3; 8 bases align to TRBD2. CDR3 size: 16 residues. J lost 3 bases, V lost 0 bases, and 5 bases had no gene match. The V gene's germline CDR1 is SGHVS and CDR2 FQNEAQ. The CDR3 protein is CASSLAILAVTDTQYF. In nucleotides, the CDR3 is TGTGCCAGCAGCTTAGCTATACTAGCGGTGACAGATACGCAGTATTTT.

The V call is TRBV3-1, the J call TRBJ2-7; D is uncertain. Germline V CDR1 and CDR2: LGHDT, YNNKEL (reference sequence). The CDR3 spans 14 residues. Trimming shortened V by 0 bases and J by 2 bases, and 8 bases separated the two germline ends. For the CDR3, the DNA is TGTGCCAGCAGCCAAGAAAGTCCGCCCTACGAGCAGTACTTC. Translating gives CASSQESPPYEQYF.

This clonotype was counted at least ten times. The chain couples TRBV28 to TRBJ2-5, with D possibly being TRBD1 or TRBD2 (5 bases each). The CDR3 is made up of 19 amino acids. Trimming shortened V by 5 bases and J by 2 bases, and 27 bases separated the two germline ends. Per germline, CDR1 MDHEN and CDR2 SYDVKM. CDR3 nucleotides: TGTGCCAGCAGTCCGTGGGACGGACGAACCTTCCCTATACAAGAGACCCAGTACTTC. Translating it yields CASSPWDGRTFPIQETQYF.

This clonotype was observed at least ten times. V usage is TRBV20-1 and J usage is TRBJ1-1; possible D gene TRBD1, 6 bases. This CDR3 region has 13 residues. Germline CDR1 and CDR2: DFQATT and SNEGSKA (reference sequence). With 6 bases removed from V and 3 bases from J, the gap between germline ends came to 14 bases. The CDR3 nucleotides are TGCAGTGCAAAATTGGACAGCTACACTGAAGCTTTCTTT. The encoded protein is CSAKLDSYTEAFF.

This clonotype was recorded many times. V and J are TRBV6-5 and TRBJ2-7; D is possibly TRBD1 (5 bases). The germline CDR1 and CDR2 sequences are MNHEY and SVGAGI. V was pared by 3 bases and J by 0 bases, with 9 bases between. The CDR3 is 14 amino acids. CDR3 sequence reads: CASSYQGASYEQYF. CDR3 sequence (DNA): TGTGCCAGCAGTTATCAAGGGGCCTCCTACGAGCAGTACTTC.

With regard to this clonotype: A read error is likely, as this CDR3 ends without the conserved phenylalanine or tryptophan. DNA of the CDR3: TGTGCCAGAACACCGGCCTCAGCTACTAATGAAAAACTGTTTTGT. It yields the protein CARTPASATNEKLFC. The chain employs TRBV18 and TRBJ1-4; D remains unclear. Trimming shortened V by 9 bases and J by 2 bases, and 16 bases separated the two germline ends. CDR1 and CDR2 (germline): KGHSH, LQKENI. The CDR3 extends over 15 amino acids.

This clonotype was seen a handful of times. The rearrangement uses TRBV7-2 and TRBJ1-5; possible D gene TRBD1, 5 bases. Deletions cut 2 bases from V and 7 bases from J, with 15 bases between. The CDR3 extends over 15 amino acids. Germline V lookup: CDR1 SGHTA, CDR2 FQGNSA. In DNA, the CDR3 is TGTGCCAGCAGCTTATGGCAGGGAACCCCGCAGCCCCAGCATTTT. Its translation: CASSLWQGTPQPQHF.

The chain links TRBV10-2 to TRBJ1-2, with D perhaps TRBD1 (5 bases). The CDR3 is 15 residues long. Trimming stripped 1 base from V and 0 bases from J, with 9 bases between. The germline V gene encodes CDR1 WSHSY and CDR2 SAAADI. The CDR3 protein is CASSEWGRTNYGYTF. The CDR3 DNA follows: TGCGCCAGCAGTGAGTGGGGACGGACTAACTATGGCTACACCTTC.